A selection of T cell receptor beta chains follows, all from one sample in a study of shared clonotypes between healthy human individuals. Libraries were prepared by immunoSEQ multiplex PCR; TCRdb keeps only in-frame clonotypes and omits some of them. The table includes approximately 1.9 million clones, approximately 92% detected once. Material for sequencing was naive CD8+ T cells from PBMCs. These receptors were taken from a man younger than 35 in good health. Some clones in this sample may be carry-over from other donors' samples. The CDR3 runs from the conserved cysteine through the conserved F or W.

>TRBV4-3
CASSQAMGSNEQFF
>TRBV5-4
CASSLQGAGTEAFF
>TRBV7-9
CASSFGGIYNSPLHF
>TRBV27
CASSPARSGLIHNEQFF
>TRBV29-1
CSVESRHGGSYNEQFF
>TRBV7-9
CASSYLLLGAKSYEQYF
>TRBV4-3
CASSPLPGVGEKLFF
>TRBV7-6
CASSFGQTNTGELFF
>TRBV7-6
CASSLNGPYTGELFF
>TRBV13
CASSFVTGATDTQYF
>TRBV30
CAWSYPRDYGYTF
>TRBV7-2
CASSQPLAGGVYNEQFF
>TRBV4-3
CASSQGQVDEKLFF
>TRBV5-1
CASSPAAGSYEQYF
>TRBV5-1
CASSLGDRFFLNTEAFF
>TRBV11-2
CASSLGGGHSGNTIYF
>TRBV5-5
CASSGNGQAYYEQYF
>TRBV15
CATNIRGGSGEQYF
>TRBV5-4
CASSLSGGPLNEQFF
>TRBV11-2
CASSERRIAKNIQYF
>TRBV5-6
CASSLGLVGDGYTF
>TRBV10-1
CASSESTGTEAFF
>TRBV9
CASSVSRGQETQYF
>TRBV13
CASRVPGTTSYGYTF
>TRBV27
CASSLIGGTIEPQHF
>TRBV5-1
CASSSYRDGRSSYNEQFF
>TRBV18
CASSPPGPGANLGTQYF
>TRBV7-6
CASSLPTRNTEAFF
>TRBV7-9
CASSPLGIEETQYF
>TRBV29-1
CSVEGPYEQYF
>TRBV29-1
CSVRIDTGYSYEQYF
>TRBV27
CASKEAPSNQPQHF
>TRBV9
CASSPPRNEQFF
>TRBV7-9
CASGRGETEAFF
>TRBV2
CATTGTQSSEAFF
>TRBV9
CASSVGDRMMDEQYF
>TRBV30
CAWSLQGNYEQYF
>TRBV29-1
CSAEGGHKGLRYNEQFF
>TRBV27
CASSLRGYSLYEQYF
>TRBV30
CAWSVLAGPAYEQYF
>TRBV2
CASSEAVRLGEQFF
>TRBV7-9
CASSLGPPLKEYEQYF
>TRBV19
CASNNRGKDEQYF
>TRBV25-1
CASSVTGFGEQYF
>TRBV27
CASSLRGGIGYGYTF
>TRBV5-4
CASREGNYGYTF
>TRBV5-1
CASSLGGTARIVNTEAFF
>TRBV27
CASRDRGRQYF